Presented here are 5 T cell receptor beta chains from one specimen sequenced in a study of blood T cell repertoires in COVID-19. The table came from immunoSEQ multiplex PCR; TCRdb's copy has only in-frame clones and leaves some out. The sample has tens of thousands of clones; 85% to 90% are singletons. The sample taken for sequencing was peripheral blood. These receptor sequences come from a man between 65 and 85 years old with active COVID-19.

The rearrangement uses TRBV11-2 and TRBJ2-1; TRBD2 matches 7 bases. The germline V gene encodes CDR1 SGHAT and CDR2 FQNNGV. Losses at the gene ends were 5 bases for V and 3 bases for J; bases not matched to a gene: 7. The CDR3 has 15 amino acids. CDR3 amino acids: CASSTRLAGYNEQFF. The CDR3 region has the DNA TGTGCCAGCAGCACCCGGTTAGCGGGCTACAATGAGCAGTTCTTC.

The chain couples TRBV2 to TRBJ2-3; 9 bases agree with TRBD1. V shed 5 bases and J 2 bases; nucleotides not matched to a gene: 5. CDR1 and CDR2 (germline): SNHLY, FYNNEI. The CDR3 extends over 15 amino acids. The CDR3 DNA sequence: TGTGCCAGCAGTATTCGGACAGGGGCCACAGATACGCAGTATTTT. Translating gives CASSIRTGATDTQYF.

The rearrangement joins TRBV19 to TRBJ2-5, with D perhaps TRBD2 (6 bases). Germline V lookup: CDR1 LNHDA, CDR2 SQIVND (reference sequence). V dropped 10 bases and J dropped 2 bases, with 14 bases sitting between them. The CDR3 loop spans 13 amino acids. CDR3 nucleotides: TGTGCCACTCGGTTTAGCGGACAAGAGACCCAGTACTTC. Translated, it gives CATRFSGQETQYF.

V and J are TRBV12-3 or TRBV12-4 and TRBJ2-3; D is ambiguous. Trimming cost V 5 bases and J 4 bases, with 10 bases left between them. CDR3 size: 13 residues. The CDR3 spells CASSIPGPDTQYF. The CDR3 nucleotides are TGTGCCAGCAGTATCCCAGGCCCAGATACGCAGTATTTT.

CDR3 residues: CASSKNGGQGGYEQYF. CDR3 bases: TGTGCCAGCAGTAAAAATGGGGGACAGGGAGGCTACGAGCAGTACTTC. The rearrangement uses TRBV2 and TRBJ2-7; 9 nucleotides line up with TRBD1. The V and J ends lost 5 bases and 3 bases, in that order; junction bases with no gene match: 11. CDR3 length: 16 amino acids. Germline CDR1 and CDR2: SNHLY and FYNNEI.